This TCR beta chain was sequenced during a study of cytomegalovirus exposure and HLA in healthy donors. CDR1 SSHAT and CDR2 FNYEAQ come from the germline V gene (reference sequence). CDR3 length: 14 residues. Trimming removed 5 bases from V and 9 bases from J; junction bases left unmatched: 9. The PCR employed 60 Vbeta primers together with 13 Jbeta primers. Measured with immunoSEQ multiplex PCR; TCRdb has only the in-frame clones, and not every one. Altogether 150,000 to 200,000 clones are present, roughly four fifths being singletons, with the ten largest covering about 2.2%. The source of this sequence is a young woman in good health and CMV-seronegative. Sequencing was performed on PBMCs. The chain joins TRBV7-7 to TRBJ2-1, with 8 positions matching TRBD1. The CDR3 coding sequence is TGTGCCAGCAGCCCCACAGGGGGAGATGGTGAGCAGTTCTTC. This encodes CASSPTGGDGEQFF.